This entry concerns a single T cell receptor beta chain. No antigen is known for it. The source of the sample is a study of shared clonotypes between healthy human individuals. General study results and limits: Rarefaction analysis demonstrated incomplete sorted-subset sequencing notwithstanding large depth. It was the non-shared clonotypes that had lower generation probabilities than clonotypes shared by all four donors. The study found about 5.1% of naive CD4 clonotypes shared across a few donors.

The table came from immunoSEQ multiplex PCR; TCRdb's copy has only in-frame clones and leaves some out. The sample contains about 590,000 clones, roughly 95% of which appear only once. CD8 cells classed as naive were CD45RO-negative and positively selected for CCR7, excluding terminally differentiated effector memory CD45RA+ cells. This CDR3 spans 13 amino acids. The germline V gene has CDR1 MNHNS and CDR2 SASEGT. V lost 3 bases and J 4 bases, leaving 7 bases between the germline ends. This chain links TRBV6-1 with TRBJ2-1; D gene unclear. The clonotype comes from a woman in her 30s in good health. The sequencing input was naive CD8+ T cells sorted from blood. CDR3 bases: TGTGCCAGCAGTGACTACAGTTACAATGAGCAGTTCTTC. Translated: CASSDYSYNEQFF.